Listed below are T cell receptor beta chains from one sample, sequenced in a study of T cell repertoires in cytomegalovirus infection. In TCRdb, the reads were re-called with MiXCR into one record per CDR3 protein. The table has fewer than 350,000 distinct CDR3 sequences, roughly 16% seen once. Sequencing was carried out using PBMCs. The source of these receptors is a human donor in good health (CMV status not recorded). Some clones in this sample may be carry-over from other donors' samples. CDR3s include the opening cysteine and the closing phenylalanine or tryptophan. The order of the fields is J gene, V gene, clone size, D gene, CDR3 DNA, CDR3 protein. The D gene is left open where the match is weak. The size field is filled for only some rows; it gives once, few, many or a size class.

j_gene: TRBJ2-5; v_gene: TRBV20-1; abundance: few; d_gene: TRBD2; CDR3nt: TGCAGTGCTAGAGGACAAACTAGCGGTTTTAAAGAGACCCAGTACTTC; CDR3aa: CSARGQTSGFKETQYF
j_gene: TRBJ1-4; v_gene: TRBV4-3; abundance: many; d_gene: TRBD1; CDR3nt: TGCGCCAGCAGCCAAGATCGAGGACAGGGGGTGCTAAATGAAAAACTGTTTTTT; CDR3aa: CASSQDRGQGVLNEKLFF
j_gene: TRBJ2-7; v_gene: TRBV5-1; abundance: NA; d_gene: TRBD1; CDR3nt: TGCGCCAGCAGCTTGGTGGGGGGACAGGGGACCTACGAGCAGTACTTC; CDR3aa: CASSLVGGQGTYEQYF
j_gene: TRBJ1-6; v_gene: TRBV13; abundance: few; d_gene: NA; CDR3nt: TGTGCCAGCAGTCGACGGGGACCCAATTCACCCCTCCACTTT; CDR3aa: CASSRRGPNSPLHF
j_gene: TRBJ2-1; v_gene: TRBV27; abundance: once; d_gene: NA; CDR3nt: TGTGCCAGCAGTGAGTCGTCGCTCCGGAGGGACAATGAGCAGTTCTTC; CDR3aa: CASSESSLRRDNEQFF
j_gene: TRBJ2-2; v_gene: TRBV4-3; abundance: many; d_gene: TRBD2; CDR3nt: TGCGCCAGCAGCCAAGATGTGGCGGGAGGGTCCGGGGAGCTGTTTTTT; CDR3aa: CASSQDVAGGSGELFF
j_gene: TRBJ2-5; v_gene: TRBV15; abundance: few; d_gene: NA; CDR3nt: TGTGCCACCAGCAGAGATCCTTCGGGGGGCCATTTCCAAGAGACCCAGTACTTC; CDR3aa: CATSRDPSGGHFQETQYF
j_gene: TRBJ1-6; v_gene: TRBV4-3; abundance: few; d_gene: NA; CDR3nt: TGCGCCAGCAGCCAAGATCGCGAGTCACCCCTCCACTTT; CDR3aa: CASSQDRESPLHF
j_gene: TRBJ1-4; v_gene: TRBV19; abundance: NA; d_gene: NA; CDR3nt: TGTGCCAGCCACTACGACCAGGGGACTGAAAAACTGTTTTTT; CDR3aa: CASHYDQGTEKLFF
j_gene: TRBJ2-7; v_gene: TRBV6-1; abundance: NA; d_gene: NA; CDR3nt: TGTGCCAGCAGGGACACGACAGGTGGGCTCTTCTACGAGCAGTACTTC; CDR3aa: CASRDTTGGLFYEQYF
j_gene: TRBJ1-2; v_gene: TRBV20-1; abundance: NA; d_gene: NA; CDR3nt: TGCAGTGCTAGAGATCAAGCGGGGGGTGGCTACACCTTC; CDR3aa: CSARDQAGGGYTF
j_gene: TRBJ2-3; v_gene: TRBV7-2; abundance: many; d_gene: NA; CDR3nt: TGTGCCAGCAGCTTACAGTCCGGCACAGATACGCAGTATTTT; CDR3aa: CASSLQSGTDTQYF
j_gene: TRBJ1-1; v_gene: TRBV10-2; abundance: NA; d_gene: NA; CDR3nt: TGCGCCAGCAATTGGGGGGGGCTGGGCACTGAAGCTTTCTTT; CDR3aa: CASNWGGLGTEAFF
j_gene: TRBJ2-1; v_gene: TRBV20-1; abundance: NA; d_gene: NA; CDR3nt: TGCAGTGCTACTGGGTTGTGGGGCTCCTACAATGAGCAGTTCTTC; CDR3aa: CSATGLWGSYNEQFF
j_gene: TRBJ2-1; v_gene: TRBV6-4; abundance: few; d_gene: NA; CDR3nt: TGTGCCAGCAGTGTCGGCGAGCCCAATGAGCAGTTCTTC; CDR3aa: CASSVGEPNEQFF
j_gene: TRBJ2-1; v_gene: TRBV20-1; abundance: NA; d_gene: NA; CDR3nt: TGCAGTGCTAGAGATTATGGGACCGACTACAATGAGCAGTTCTTC; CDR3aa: CSARDYGTDYNEQFF